Listed here is a single T cell receptor beta chain. This sample is part of a study of blood T cell repertoires in COVID-19. Sequencing was performed with immunoSEQ multiplex PCR; in TCRdb, only in-frame clones are kept and a portion is missing. The sample shows some 190,000 clones, roughly 84% of them seen only once. CDR1 KGHDR and CDR2 SFDVKD come from the germline V gene. CDR3 size: 18 residues. V shed 0 bases and J 7 bases; nucleotides not matched to a gene: 14. This chain connects TRBV24-1 to TRBJ2-1, with 7 bases matching TRBD1. The specimen was PBMCs or T cells enriched from blood (not recorded which). The sequence came from a woman aged 25 to 39 who had been exposed to COVID-19. The CDR3 protein is CATSDLRVPETGKNEQFF. In nucleotides, the CDR3 is TGTGCCACCAGTGATTTGCGAGTGCCCGAGACAGGGAAAAATGAGCAGTTCTTC.